These T cell receptor beta chains were read from a single sample in a study of identical twins. TCRdb recomputed calls from the 5' RACE reads with MiXCR, one row per CDR3 protein. This sample has hundreds of thousands of distinct CDR3 sequences, with about 14% found just once. The sample taken for sequencing was memory (CD45RO+) T cells sorted from blood. The receptor set was obtained from a woman younger than 35 in good health. Each CDR3 is given with its conserved first and last residue. D genes are given only for firm matches. Where a row states a size, it is once, few, many or the class of an expanded clone; other rows omit it.

TRBV6-2/TRBV6-3	NA	TRBJ1-1	NA	TGTGCCAGCAGTGTTTATTTGAACACTGAAGCTTTCTTT	CASSVYLNTEAFF
TRBV7-2	NA	TRBJ1-1	NA	TGTGCCAGCAGCTTACTTCCCAGTGGTGTTGAAGCTTTCTTT	CASSLLPSGVEAFF
TRBV6-5	NA	TRBJ1-1	NA	TGTGCCAGCAGTTACTCGAGGGCGTTGAACACTGAAGCTTTCTTT	CASSYSRALNTEAFF
TRBV20-1	TRBD1	TRBJ2-7	NA	TGCAGTGCTAGAGACTGGGACAGGGGGGAGCACGAGCAGTACTTC	CSARDWDRGEHEQYF
TRBV5-1	TRBD1	TRBJ2-4	many	TGCGCCAGCAGCAACCATCCAGGGGGCCAAAACATTCAGTACTTC	CASSNHPGGQNIQYF
TRBV18	NA	TRBJ2-3	few	TGTGCCAGCAGCCCCTTGGGGACAGATACGCAGTATTTT	CASSPLGTDTQYF
TRBV12-3/TRBV12-4	TRBD2	TRBJ2-3	many	TGTGCCAGCACCCAAGCGGGAGAAACAGATACGCAGTATTTT	CASTQAGETDTQYF
TRBV11-3	NA	TRBJ1-1	NA	TGTGCCAGCAGCATAAACAACTACGGGAACACTGAAGCTTTCTTT	CASSINNYGNTEAFF
TRBV6-1	NA	TRBJ2-1	NA	TGTGCCAGCAGCCCCCTTGAAAGGGTTGAGCAGTTCTTC	CASSPLERVEQFF
TRBV4-3	NA	TRBJ2-5	NA	TGCGCCAGCAGCCAACGTGGAGGAGGGGCGGGTGAGACCCAGTACTTC	CASSQRGGGAGETQYF
TRBV12-3/TRBV12-4	NA	TRBJ1-6	few	TGTGCCAGCACCCGGAGATTGAATCTGCCCCTCCACTTT	CASTRRLNLPLHF
TRBV4-3	NA	TRBJ2-1	many	TGCGCCAGCAGCTCACCGGGACTTAGGGTGGATAACAATGAGCAGTTCTTC	CASSSPGLRVDNNEQFF
TRBV5-6	NA	TRBJ1-3	NA	TGTGCCAGCAGCTTACTAGGACGTATGAACTCTGGAAACACCATATATTTT	CASSLLGRMNSGNTIYF
TRBV3-1	NA	TRBJ2-1	many	TGTGCCAGCAGACCCTCTAGAGCAATTGGCAATGAGCAGTTCTTC	CASRPSRAIGNEQFF
TRBV6-1	NA	TRBJ2-7	many	TGTGCCAGCAACTACGAGCAGTACTTC	CASNYEQYF
TRBV12-3/TRBV12-4	TRBD2	TRBJ2-1	many	TGTGCCAGCAGTTCCTGGACTAGCGGAGAGGGGAATGAGCAGTTCTTC	CASSSWTSGEGNEQFF
TRBV5-6	NA	TRBJ2-1	many	TGTGCCAGCAGCTTGGATGGGGGACCCTACAATGAGCAGTTCTTC	CASSLDGGPYNEQFF
TRBV27	TRBD1	TRBJ2-7	NA	TGTGCCAGCAGTTACTCCGGACAGGGCATAGAGCAGTACTTC	CASSYSGQGIEQYF
TRBV6-1	TRBD1	TRBJ2-7	few	TGTGCCAGCAGTGTCTCGGGACAGGACTACGAGCAGTACTTC	CASSVSGQDYEQYF
TRBV11-2	TRBD1	TRBJ1-6	few	TGTGCCAGCAGCTTAGACCAACGGACAGGGCGAAACTTT	CASSLDQRTGRNF
TRBV3-1	NA	TRBJ1-5	few	TGTGCCAGCAGCCAAGCTTACCCCCGTTATAGCAATCAGCCCCAGCATTTT	CASSQAYPRYSNQPQHF
TRBV19	TRBD2	TRBJ2-3	NA	TGTGCCAGTAGCGAGACGGGGACTAGCCGGGGGCAGTATTTT	CASSETGTSRGQYF
TRBV7-2	NA	TRBJ2-1	NA	TGTGCCAGCAGCTTAGGTGCGTGGGTAGAATACAATGAGCAGTTCTTC	CASSLGAWVEYNEQFF
TRBV20-1	NA	TRBJ1-3	few	TGCAGTGCTAGAGATTTGGGGAGCTCTGGAAACACCATATATTTT	CSARDLGSSGNTIYF
TRBV20-1	TRBD2	TRBJ2-5	few	TGCAGTGCTAGGGGAAGCTTAGGACTAGCGGGAGGGCCTTACGAGACCCAGTACTTC	CSARGSLGLAGGPYETQYF
TRBV3-1	NA	TRBJ1-6	few	TGTGCCAGCAGCCTCGGGGGAGGACCCCTCCACTTT	CASSLGGGPLHF
TRBV20-1	TRBD1	TRBJ1-6	few	TGCAGTGCTAGTCCACGACAGGGTAATTCACCCCTCCACTTT	CSASPRQGNSPLHF
TRBV3-1	NA	TRBJ2-7	NA	TGTGCCAGCAGCCGGGACTTATCCTACGAGCAGTACTTC	CASSRDLSYEQYF
TRBV15	NA	TRBJ2-4	NA	TGTGCCACCAGCAGAGACCTAAAAAACATTCAGTACTTC	CATSRDLKNIQYF
TRBV10-1	NA	TRBJ2-3	NA	TGCGCCAGCAGTGAGTCCCGGACTGAGTCCACAGATACGCAGTATTTT	CASSESRTESTDTQYF
TRBV12-5	NA	TRBJ2-7	many	TGTGCTAGTGGTTTACCCCAGGGCGTCGGCTACGAGCAGTACTTC	CASGLPQGVGYEQYF
TRBV3-1	NA	TRBJ2-2	few	TGTGCCAGCAGCCAACGAGGCCTGAGCGGGGAGCTGTTTTTT	CASSQRGLSGELFF
TRBV7-9	NA	TRBJ1-2	few	TGTGCCAGCAGCTTAAGTTTGGCCTTGGCTAACTATGGCTACACCTTC	CASSLSLALANYGYTF